The entry that follows covers one T cell receptor (beta chain) sequence. What it recognizes is unknown. V was clipped by 0 bases and J by 0 bases, with 6 bases between them. Germline V gene sequence: CDR1 SGDLS, CDR2 YYNGEE. The CDR3 has 14 amino acids. The data are from a study of Siglec-9 on CD8 T cells in melanoma. Study-wide findings and caveats: An effector memory CD8+ subset marked by Siglec-9 reportedly appeared to gather in melanoma.

The repertoire was sequenced with immunoSEQ multiplex PCR; TCRdb's copy has only in-frame clones and lacks some. The sample lists around 30,000 clones; roughly 78% were seen once. The TCR comes from a human donor in good health. The sample taken for sequencing was Siglec-9- CD8+ T cells sorted from blood. V is TRBV9 and J is TRBJ1-1; D remains unclear. The CDR3 coding sequence is TGTGCCAGCAGCGTAGAGGGAATGAACACTGAAGCTTTCTTT. The encoded protein is CASSVEGMNTEAFF.